The 22 T cell receptor beta chains in this list originate from one sample, sequenced in a study of blood T cell repertoires in COVID-19. TCRdb's table, derived via immunoSEQ multiplex PCR, lists solely in-frame clones and lacks some. This table has over 90,000 clones, under 90% appearing once. The material sequenced was peripheral blood. The origin of the receptors is a woman in her 70s with acute or convalescent COVID-19.

This sequence joins TRBV29-1 and TRBJ2-1, with 8 bases lining up with TRBD2. Trimming took 4 bases from V and 4 from J; bases not matched to a gene: 6. Germline-derived CDR1 and CDR2 are SQVTM and ANQGSEA. The CDR3 has 14 residues. The CDR3 reads CSVAPGGVYNEQFF. The CDR3 region has the DNA TGCAGCGTTGCTCCGGGAGGGGTGTACAATGAGCAGTTCTTC.

Only one count was recorded for this clone. The chain joins TRBV6-5 to TRBJ2-1, with TRBD2 matching over 10 bases. CDR3 length equals 13 residues. J was trimmed by 7 bases and V by 8 bases; bases with no gene match: 5. Germline V gives CDR1 MNHEY, CDR2 SVGAGI. CDR3 region: CASLTSGKNEQFF. CDR3 nucleotide sequence: TGTGCCAGCCTAACTAGCGGGAAAAATGAGCAGTTCTTC.

V usage is TRBV27 and J usage is TRBJ2-1; the match to TRBD2 covers 14 bases. The germline V gene has CDR1 MNHEY and CDR2 SMNVEV (reference sequence). This CDR3 comprises 15 residues. V dropped 7 bases and J dropped 7; count of bases not matched to a gene: 6. The CDR3 DNA reads as TGTGCCAGCAACAAGGGACTAGCGGGAGTGAATGAGCAGTTCTTC. This encodes CASNKGLAGVNEQFF.

The chain is built from TRBV5-6 and TRBJ2-7, with TRBD2 matching over 7 bases. Germline V gene data show CDR1 as SGHDT and CDR2 as YYEEEE. After removal of 4 bases from V and 4 bases from J, the junction contained 8 bases not matched to a gene. The CDR3 is made up of 14 amino acids. CDR3 DNA: TGTGCCAGCAGCCTAGCGGACCAGTTTTACGAGCAGTACTTC. This codes for CASSLADQFYEQYF.

The chain employs TRBV19 and TRBJ1-5; D ambiguous. Trimming shortened V by 3 bases and J by 1 base, and 19 bases separated the two germline ends. Germline lookup yields CDR1 LNHDA and CDR2 SQIVND (reference sequence). The CDR3 totals 18 residues. The CDR3 loop is CASSMGAIIGTSNQPQHF. CDR3 nucleotide sequence: TGTGCCAGTAGTATGGGAGCCATCATTGGCACAAGCAATCAGCCCCAGCATTTT.

The chain uses TRBV11-3 and TRBJ2-5; unclear D gene. V lost 5 bases to trimming and J lost 4 bases, with 8 bases between them. This CDR3 is 12 amino acids long. CDR1 and CDR2 (germline): SGHNT, YENEEA. CDR3 residues: CASSRFGETQYF. The CDR3 bases are TGTGCCAGCAGCCGATTCGGAGAGACCCAGTACTTC. The whole variable domain, filled in from reference TRBV11-3 and TRBJ2-5, reads EAGVVQSPRYKIIEKKQPVAFWCNPISGHNTLYWYLQNLGQGPELLIRYENEEAVDDSQLPKDRFSAERLKGVDSTLKIQPAELGDSAVYLCASSRFGETQYFGPGTRLLVL.

The CDR3 bases are TGTGCCAGCAGTGACTCGGGACAGGCCTATGGCTACACCTTC. It yields the protein CASSDSGQAYGYTF. The V and J genes are TRBV6-4 and TRBJ1-2; 8 nucleotides line up with TRBD1. The germline CDR1 and CDR2 sequences are MRHNA and SNTAGT. CDR3 length: 14 amino acids. V trimming: 0 bases; J trimming: 4 bases; junction bases outside the gene matches: 1.

The V gene is TRBV2, the J gene TRBJ2-1; 7 bases agree with TRBD1. The V gene end was trimmed by 6 bases and the J gene end by 2 bases; junction bases not matched to a gene: 7. CDR3 length equals 15 residues. Per germline, CDR1 SNHLY and CDR2 FYNNEI. The CDR3 is CASRPSTGTYNEQFF. The CDR3 coding sequence is TGTGCCAGCAGACCATCGACAGGGACCTACAATGAGCAGTTCTTC.

The rearrangement links TRBV7-2 to TRBJ2-2; 7 bases map to TRBD2. There are 17 residues in the CDR3. Per germline, CDR1 SGHTA and CDR2 FQGNSA. Trimming cost V 0 bases and J 4 bases; bases outside gene matches: 8. The DNA of the CDR3 is TGTGCCAGCAGCTTAGCGGGGGGGTTAGTGAGCACCGGGGAGCTGTTTTTT. Translating it yields CASSLAGGLVSTGELFF. Complete variable domain (other parts from reference TRBV7-2 and TRBJ2-2): GAGVSQSPSNKVTEKGKDVELRCDPISGHTALYWYRQSLGQGLEFLIYFQGNSAPDKSGLPSDRFSAERTGGSVSTLTIQRTQQEDSAVYLCASSLAGGLVSTGELFFGEGSRLTVL.

This clone was seen once. The J gene is TRBJ2-7, the V gene TRBV7-9; 7 bases match TRBD1. J gave up 0 bases and V 4 bases, and 6 bases lay outside the gene matches. Germline CDR1 SEHNR, CDR2 FQNEAQ (reference sequence). The CDR3 extends over 15 amino acids. In DNA, the CDR3 is TGTGCCAGCAGCTCGGACAGGAGGAGCTCCTACGAGCAGTACGTC. It codes for CASSSDRRSSYEQYV.

This clone was picked up one time. This sequence joins TRBV3-1 (or the pseudogene TRBV3-2) and TRBJ2-3; no definite D call. Germline V gene lookup returns CDR1 LGHDT and CDR2 YNNKEL (reference sequence). V was clipped by 1 base and J by 5 bases, with 4 bases between them. The CDR3 covers 12 residues. The CDR3 DNA reads TGTGCCAGCAGCCAAGTCGGAGATACGCAGTATTTT. Amino acids: CASSQVGDTQYF.

This clone was counted between two and nine times. This sequence joins TRBV10-3 and TRBJ1-2, with 7 bases aligning to TRBD1. The trim removed 6 bases at V and 1 base at J, leaving 2 bases unmatched. Germline lookup yields CDR1 ENHRY and CDR2 SYGVKD. This CDR3 region has 13 residues. The CDR3 reads CAISRDSNYGYTF. The CDR3 DNA follows: TGTGCCATCAGCCGGGACAGTAACTATGGCTACACCTTC.

This chain joins TRBV6-1 and TRBJ1-2; TRBD1 matches at 7 bases. Germline V gene sequence: CDR1 MNHNS, CDR2 SASEGT. The CDR3 contains 15 residues. Losses at the gene ends were 1 base for V and 6 bases for J; bases not matched to a gene: 8. The CDR3 DNA follows: TGTGCCAGCAGTGAAGGCATCCCCAGGGGGAATGGCTACACCTTC. Translating it yields CASSEGIPRGNGYTF.

This sequence joins TRBV2 and TRBJ2-5; 10 bases align to TRBD2. Germline V lookup: CDR1 SNHLY, CDR2 FYNNEI. J lost 6 bases, V lost 7 bases, and 5 bases had no gene match. The length of the CDR3 is 13 residues. CDR3 in amino acids: CASTLAGVKTQYF. The CDR3 DNA is TGTGCCAGCACTCTAGCGGGGGTGAAGACCCAGTACTTC.

The V gene is TRBV2, the J gene TRBJ1-1; 8 nucleotides line up with TRBD1. The CDR3 runs to 14 residues. Looked up from germline, CDR1 is SNHLY and CDR2 is FYNNEI. Trimming cost V 4 bases and J 5 bases; bases outside gene matches: 6. CDR3 DNA: TGTGCCAGCAGTGGGACAGGGAGGGAAACTGAAGCTTTCTTT. Amino acids: CASSGTGRETEAFF.

V usage is TRBV11-2 and J usage is TRBJ2-1; a possible D gene is TRBD2 (6 bases). Germline V lookup: CDR1 SGHAT, CDR2 FQNNGV. The CDR3 length is 12 residues. Trimming removed 6 bases at V and 7 bases at J, with 10 bases between. CDR3 sequence reads: CASSWRENEQFF. The CDR3 DNA sequence: TGTGCCAGCAGTTGGAGGGAGAATGAGCAGTTCTTC.

The chain couples TRBV28 to TRBJ2-3; D is unclear. The CDR3 covers 16 residues. Trimming removed 8 bases at V and 0 bases at J, with 18 bases between. Germline V gene data show CDR1 as MDHEN and CDR2 as SYDVKM. DNA for the CDR3: TGTGCCAGCCTACGTGTATGGGCATCTAGCACAGATACGCAGTATTTT. This codes for CASLRVWASSTDTQYF.

This clone was seen only once. V and J are TRBV5-1 and TRBJ2-7, with TRBD2 identical over 11 bases. J gave up 4 bases and V 4 bases, and 4 bases lay outside the gene matches. Per the germline V gene, CDR1 is SGHRS and CDR2 is YFSETQ. The CDR3 runs 14 residues. The CDR3 spells CASSPVAGGYEQYF. Here the CDR3 DNA reads TGCGCCAGCAGCCCAGTAGCGGGAGGGTACGAGCAGTACTTC.

The chain is built from TRBV18 and TRBJ1-2; TRBD1 might be the D (6 bases). The V end was cut by 3 bases, the J end by 0 bases, with 14 bases between. Germline CDR1 and CDR2: KGHSH and LQKENI. CDR3 size: 16 residues. The CDR3 coding sequence is TGTGCCAGCTCACCGAAGGACAGCCGTACTAACTATGGCTACACCTTC. Its protein product is CASSPKDSRTNYGYTF.

This rearrangement joins TRBV5-1 to TRBJ1-1; weak D call: TRBD1 (6 bases). Trimming stripped 4 bases from V and 11 bases from J, with 18 bases between. The germline CDR1 and CDR2 sequences are SGHRS and YFSETQ. This CDR3 is built from 13 residues. The CDR3 DNA is TGCGCCAGCAGCACCGGACAGAGCCTCGAGGCTTTCTTT. Translated, it gives CASSTGQSLEAFF.

V and J are TRBV28 and TRBJ1-6; 9 positions agree with TRBD1. Germline V gene sequence: CDR1 MDHEN, CDR2 SYDVKM. After removal of 4 bases from V and 8 bases from J, the junction contained 9 bases not matched to a gene. The length of the CDR3 is 16 residues. The CDR3 loop reads CASSSGGQGLYSPLHF. CDR3 DNA: TGTGCCAGCAGTTCGGGGGGACAGGGTCTATATTCACCCCTCCACTTT. Using reference TRBV28 and TRBJ1-6 for the parts outside the CDR3, the full variable domain is DVKVTQSSRYLVKRTGEKVFLECVQDMDHENMFWYRQDPGLGLRLIYFSYDVKMKEKGDIPEGYSVSREKKERFSLILESASTNQTSMYLCASSSGGQGLYSPLHFGNGTRLTVT.

The gene calls are TRBV6-1 and TRBJ1-1; a possible D gene is TRBD1 (5 bases). Trimming removed 2 bases at V and 3 bases at J, with 10 bases between. Germline V gives CDR1 MNHNS, CDR2 SASEGT. The CDR3 has 14 amino acids. The chain's CDR3 is CASSERGRDTEAFF. The CDR3 DNA sequence: TGTGCCAGCAGTGAAAGGGGCAGGGACACTGAAGCTTTCTTT.